The T cell receptor (beta chain) under discussion was sequenced for a study of OX40 agonist ivuxolimab in advanced cancers. Study context: An agonistic anti-OX40 (CD134) antibody, ivuxolimab, was used to treat the patients. From 23 to 79 years was the age range, with a mean of around 57 years, and roughly 80% were male. Ivuxolimab doses were 0.01, 0.1, 0.3, 1.5, 3 or 10 mg/kg every 2 weeks.

The length of the CDR3 is 15 residues. V was clipped by 3 bases and J by 5 bases; unmatched bases: 8. Germline V gene data show CDR1 as SGHDT and CDR2 as YYEEEE. The protocol was immunoSEQ multiplex PCR, while the TCRdb copy is restricted to in-frame clones and leaves out a portion. The profile shows about 77,000 clones, 89% of them singletons. The chain carries TRBV5-6 and TRBJ1-5, with 7 bases aligning to TRBD1. The receptor comes from an adult with an advanced solid tumor such as melanoma, head and neck, liver or kidney cancer. The sample here was CD4+ or CD8+ T cells sorted from blood, taken in a trial of the OX40 agonist ivuxolimab. The CDR3 loop reads CASSSIQGRDQPQHF. In DNA form, the CDR3 reads TGTGCCAGCAGCTCGATACAGGGGAGGGATCAGCCCCAGCATTTT. Using reference TRBV5-6 and TRBJ1-5 for the parts outside the CDR3, the full variable domain is DAGVTQSPTHLIKTRGQQVTLRCSPKSGHDTVSWYQQALGQGPQFIFQYYEEEERQRGNFPDRFSGHQFPNYSSELNVNALLLGDSALYLCASSSIQGRDQPQHFGDGTRLSIL.